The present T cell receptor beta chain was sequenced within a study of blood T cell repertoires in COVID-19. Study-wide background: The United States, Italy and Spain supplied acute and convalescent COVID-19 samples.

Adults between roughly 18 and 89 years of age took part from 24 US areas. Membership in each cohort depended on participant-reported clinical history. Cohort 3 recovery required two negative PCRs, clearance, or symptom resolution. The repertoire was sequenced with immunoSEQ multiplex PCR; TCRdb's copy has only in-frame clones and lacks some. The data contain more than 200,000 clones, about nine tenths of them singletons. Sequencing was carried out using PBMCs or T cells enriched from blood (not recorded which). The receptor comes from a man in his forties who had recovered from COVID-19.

The CDR3 reads CASSYSRQGYGYTF. In nucleotides, the CDR3 is TGTGCCAGCAGTTACTCGCGACAGGGATACGGCTACACCTTC. V usage is TRBV6-5 and J usage is TRBJ1-2; 7 nucleotides agree with TRBD1. This CDR3 spans 14 amino acids. Trimming cost V 0 bases and J 8 bases; bases outside gene matches: 6. From germline, CDR1 is MNHEY and CDR2 SVGAGI.